The T cell receptor beta chain under discussion was sequenced for a study of identical twins (dated by TCRdb to the mid-2010s). Some background on the complete study: The study deep-sequenced TCR alpha and beta repertoires from monozygotic twins, unrelated adults of various ages and cord blood to test whether fetal clonotypes persist. To rule out contamination, replicate twin experiments were performed at different times with different library preparation protocols. General conclusions and limits of the study: Invariant T cells such as MAIT and iNKT could partly confound zero-insertion analyses, although diverse VJ usage argued against such confounding for most clonotypes. Abundant cord blood beta clonotypes carried fewer insertions; young adult naive repertoires showed a weaker similar trend, while memory repertoires showed none. In monozygotic twins, out-of-frame TCR alpha sharing was systematically underestimated by recombination models, although the models agreed with sharing between unrelated individuals. Because the same donors could not be followed over many years, the conclusions depended on cross-sectional statistical analysis. Compared with coincidental sharing between unrelated individuals, an excess of low generation-probability sequences was observed among out-of-frame TCR alpha sequences shared between twins. In beta out-of-frame sequences, excess twin sharing was weaker, because having fewer shared sequences lowered the signal-to-noise ratio.

At least ten counts were recorded for this clonotype. This clone's antigen is unknown. Base qualities are not provided; no much larger clone lies one nucleotide away. The CDR3 numbers 16 residues from cysteine through phenylalanine. Of all the DNA, just the CDR3 is kept, 48 bases in frame from base 1. Relative to germline, V is 5 bases shorter and J is 0 bases shorter, with 11 bases between their ends. The method behind the library was 5' RACE. The run used an Illumina HiSeq 2000. Template switching added a universal primer binding site, and the final cDNA carried a unique molecular identifier that allowed TCR cDNA molecules to be counted accurately. Specific primers in the conserved constant-segment region were used to synthesize first-strand cDNA for the TCR alpha and beta chains. Each cDNA library was double barcoded, with a SMART-Mk sample barcode plus Illumina barcodes, to control for contamination. TruSeq adapter sequences along with Illumina sample barcodes were introduced in two successive PCR steps. Sequencing of the TCR alpha and beta cDNA libraries was done on the Illumina HiSeq platform using custom primers. The source study handled its data this way. Unique molecular identifiers were extracted from raw reads with MiGEC, and CDR3 positions were determined with MiXCR. For each individual, recombination models were inferred using an EM algorithm with the repgenHMM and IGoR tools. Shared clonotypes were analyzed with the tcR package in R, and sharing was normalized by the product of cloneset sizes. To study raw recombination without the effects of thymic and clonal selection, out-of-frame nonproductive sequences were analyzed. The public reads were reprocessed in TCRdb via fastp at Q25 and MiXCR, keeping in-frame beta chains. Identical CDR3 protein sequences are pooled into one entry, listed with their most common genes and DNA. The V and J calls follow TCRdb's processing rather than the paper's. Present in this sample are more than 200,000 distinct CDR3 sequences, about an eighth of which were seen just once. The ten largest clones represent about 9% of the sample.

Only healthy Caucasian donors were included. Miltenyi CD45RO+ enrichment and human naive T-cell isolation kits were used to isolate memory (CD45RO+) and naive T cells from PBMC. The chain is encoded by TRBV12-3 or TRBV12-4 joined to TRBJ2-6, with the D gene call left open. Specimen: memory (CD45RO+) T cells sorted from blood. The cell subset or site label, as the study defines it: CD45RO+ enriched T cells. The source is a young woman in good health. In nucleotides, the sequence is TGTGCCAGCAGTCGCGGCGAGTCCTCTGGGGCCAACGTCCTGACTTTC. Its product reads: CASSRGESSGANVLTF.